This T cell receptor (beta chain) was observed in a study of T cell clonality in common variable immunodeficiency. Assay used: immunoSEQ multiplex PCR; TCRdb lists only in-frame clones, some missing. The sample holds approximately 35,000 clones, and no clone turns up only once. Study results and limitations: Fewer TCRbeta clones were shared among CVID subjects than controls. In common variable immunodeficiency, TCR beta chains reportedly carried fewer deletions and N-nucleotide insertions.

No CVID subject was ill or on immunomodulatory drugs when sampled. This clone has only a few counts. Its antigen is not identified. The source is a human donor with common variable immunodeficiency. Sequenced sample: peripheral blood mononuclear cells.

The CDR3 DNA, read in part, is TGCAGTGCGATTAGCGGAGCCCCTCTGGGCTCCTACAATGAG. Encoded protein: CSAISGAPLGSYNE. The full CDR3 sequence reads CSAISGAPLGSYNEQFF. The chain has TRBV20-1 and TRBJ2-1, with D tentatively TRBD2 (6 bases). The CDR3 end is not reached by the read, which stops 3 residues before it; the germline J gene fills it in. The CDR3 length is 17 residues. V was cut by 6 bases and J by 0 bases, with 21 bases left in between. Germline V gives CDR1 DFQATT, CDR2 SNEGSKA (reference sequence).